The sample holds a few counts of the clone carrying this T cell receptor (beta chain). The CDR3 has 12 residues. Germline lookup yields CDR1 MNHEY and CDR2 SMNVEV (reference sequence). V was clipped by 0 bases and J by 16 bases; unmatched bases: 5. This entry is derived from a study of T-cell reconstitution after alpha-beta-depleted transplantation in children. Unique molecular identifiers were built into the TCRbeta library. MiXCR, applied by TCRdb to the PCR reads, yields one record per CDR3 protein. The repertoire holds approximately 510,000 distinct CDR3 sequences, about a sixth seen once, with approximately 3% in the top ten.

The sequence came from a human donor who donated a stem cell graft to a child with acute lymphoblastic leukemia. Sequencing was performed on PBMCs from the stem cell graft donor, taken from the stem cell graft. The V gene is TRBV27, the J gene TRBJ2-1; 8 bases fit TRBD2. CDR3 amino acids: CASSLSGLGLFF. The CDR3 coding sequence is TGTGCCAGCAGTTTATCGGGACTAGGGTTATTCTTC.